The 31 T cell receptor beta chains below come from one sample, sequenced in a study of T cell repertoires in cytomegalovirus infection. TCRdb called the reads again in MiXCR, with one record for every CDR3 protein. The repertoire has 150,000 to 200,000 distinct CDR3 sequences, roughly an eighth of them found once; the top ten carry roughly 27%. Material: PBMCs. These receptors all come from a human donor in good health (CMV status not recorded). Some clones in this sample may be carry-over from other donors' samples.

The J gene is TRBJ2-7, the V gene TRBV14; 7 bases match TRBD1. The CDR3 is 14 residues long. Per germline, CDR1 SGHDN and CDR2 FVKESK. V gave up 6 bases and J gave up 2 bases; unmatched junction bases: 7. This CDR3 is CASSRQGSAYEQYF. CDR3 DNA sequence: TGTGCCAGCAGTCGACAGGGTTCCGCCTACGAGCAGTACTTC.

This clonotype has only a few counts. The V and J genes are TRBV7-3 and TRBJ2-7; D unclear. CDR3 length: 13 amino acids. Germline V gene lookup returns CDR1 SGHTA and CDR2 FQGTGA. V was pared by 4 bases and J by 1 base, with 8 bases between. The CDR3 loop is CASSSLESYEQYF. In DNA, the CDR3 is TGTGCCAGCAGCTCCTTAGAGTCCTACGAGCAGTACTTC.

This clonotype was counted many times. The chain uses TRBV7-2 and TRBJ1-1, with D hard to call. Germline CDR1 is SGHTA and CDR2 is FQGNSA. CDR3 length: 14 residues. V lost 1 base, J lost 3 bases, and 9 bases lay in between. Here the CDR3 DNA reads TGTGCCAGCAGCTTAGGAGGCTGGGACACTGAAGCTTTCTTT. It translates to CASSLGGWDTEAFF. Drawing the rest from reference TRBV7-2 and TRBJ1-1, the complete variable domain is GAGVSQSPSNKVTEKGKDVELRCDPISGHTALYWYRQSLGQGLEFLIYFQGNSAPDKSGLPSDRFSAERTGGSVSTLTIQRTQQEDSAVYLCASSLGGWDTEAFFGQGTRLTVV.

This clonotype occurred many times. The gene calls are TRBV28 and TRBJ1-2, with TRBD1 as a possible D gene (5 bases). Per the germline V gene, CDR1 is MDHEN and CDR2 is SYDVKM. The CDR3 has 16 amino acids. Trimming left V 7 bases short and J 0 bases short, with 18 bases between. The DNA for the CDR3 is TGTGCCAGCACCTCATACCAGGGTCTCTCTAACTATGGCTACACCTTC. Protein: CASTSYQGLSNYGYTF.

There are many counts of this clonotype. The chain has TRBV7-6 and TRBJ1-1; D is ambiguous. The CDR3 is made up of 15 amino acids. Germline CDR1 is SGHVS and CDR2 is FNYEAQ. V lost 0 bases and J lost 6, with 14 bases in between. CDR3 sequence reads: CASSLALSWTAEAFF. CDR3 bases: TGTGCCAGCAGCTTAGCTTTGTCCTGGACTGCTGAAGCTTTCTTT.

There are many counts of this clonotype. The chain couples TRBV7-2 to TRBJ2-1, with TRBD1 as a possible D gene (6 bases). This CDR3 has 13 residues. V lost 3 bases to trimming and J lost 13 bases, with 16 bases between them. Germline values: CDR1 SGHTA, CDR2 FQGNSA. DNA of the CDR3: TGTGCCAGCAGCTTGGCAGGGGTCCTAACCCAGTTCTTC. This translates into CASSLAGVLTQFF.

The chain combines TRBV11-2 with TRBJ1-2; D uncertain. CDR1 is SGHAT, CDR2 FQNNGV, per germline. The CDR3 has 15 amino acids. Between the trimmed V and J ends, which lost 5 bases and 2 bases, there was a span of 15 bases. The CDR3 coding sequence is TGTGCCAGCAGCCTAGGCCTCCAGAAAAACTATGGCTACACCTTC. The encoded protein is CASSLGLQKNYGYTF.

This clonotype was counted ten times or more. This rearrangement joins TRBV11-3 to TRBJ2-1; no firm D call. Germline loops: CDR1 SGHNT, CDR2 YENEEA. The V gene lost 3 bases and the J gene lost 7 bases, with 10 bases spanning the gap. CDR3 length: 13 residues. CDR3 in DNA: TGTGCCAGCAGCTTTTTGGAGAGTAATGAGCAGTTCTTC. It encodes CASSFLESNEQFF.

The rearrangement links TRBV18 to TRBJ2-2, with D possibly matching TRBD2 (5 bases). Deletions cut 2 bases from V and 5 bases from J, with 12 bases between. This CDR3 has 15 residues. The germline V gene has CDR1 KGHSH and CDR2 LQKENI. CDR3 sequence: CASSPREGKTGELFF. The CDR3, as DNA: TGTGCCAGCTCACCAAGAGAGGGCAAGACCGGGGAGCTGTTTTTT.

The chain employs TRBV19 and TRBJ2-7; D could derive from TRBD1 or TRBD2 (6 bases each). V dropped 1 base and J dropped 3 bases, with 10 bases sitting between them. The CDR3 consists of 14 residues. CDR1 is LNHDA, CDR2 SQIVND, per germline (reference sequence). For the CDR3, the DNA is TGTGCCAGTAGTATAGGCGGGACAAACTACGAGCAGTACTTC. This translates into CASSIGGTNYEQYF.

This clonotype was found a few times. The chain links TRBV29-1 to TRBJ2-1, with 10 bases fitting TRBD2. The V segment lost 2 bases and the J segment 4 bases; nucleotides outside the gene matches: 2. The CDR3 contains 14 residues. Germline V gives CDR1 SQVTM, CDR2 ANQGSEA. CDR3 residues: CSVEQLAGYNEQFF. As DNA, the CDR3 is TGCAGCGTTGAACAACTAGCGGGGTACAATGAGCAGTTCTTC.

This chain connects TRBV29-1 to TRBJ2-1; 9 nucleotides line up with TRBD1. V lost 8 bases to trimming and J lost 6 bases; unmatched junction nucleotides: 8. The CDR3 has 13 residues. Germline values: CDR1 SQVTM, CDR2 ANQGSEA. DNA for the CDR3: TGCAGCACGGGACAGGGTACCTCCAATGAGCAGTTCTTC. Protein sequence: CSTGQGTSNEQFF.

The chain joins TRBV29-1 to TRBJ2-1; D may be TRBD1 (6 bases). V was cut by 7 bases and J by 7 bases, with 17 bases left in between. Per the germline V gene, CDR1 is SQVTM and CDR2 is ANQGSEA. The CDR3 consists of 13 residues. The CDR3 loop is CSADQGRGNEQFF. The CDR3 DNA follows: TGCAGCGCGGACCAGGGAAGGGGGAATGAGCAGTTCTTC.

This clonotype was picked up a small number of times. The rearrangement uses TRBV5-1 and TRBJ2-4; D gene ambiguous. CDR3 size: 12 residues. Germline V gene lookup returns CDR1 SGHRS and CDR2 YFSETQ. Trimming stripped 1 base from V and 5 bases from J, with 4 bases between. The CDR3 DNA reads TGCGCCAGCAGCTTGACACAAAACATTCAGTACTTC. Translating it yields CASSLTQNIQYF.

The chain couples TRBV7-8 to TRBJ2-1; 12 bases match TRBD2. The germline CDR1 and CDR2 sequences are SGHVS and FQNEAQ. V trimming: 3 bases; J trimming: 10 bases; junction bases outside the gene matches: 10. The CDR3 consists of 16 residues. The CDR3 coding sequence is TGTGCCAGCAGCTTCCCTGCTAGCGGGGGGGTGGGAGAGCAGTTCTTC. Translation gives CASSFPASGGVGEQFF.

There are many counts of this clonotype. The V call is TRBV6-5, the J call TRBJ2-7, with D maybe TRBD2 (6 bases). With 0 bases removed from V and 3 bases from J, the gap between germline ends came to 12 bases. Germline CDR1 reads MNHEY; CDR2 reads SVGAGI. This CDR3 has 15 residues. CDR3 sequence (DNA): TGTGCCAGCAGTTACTCGAGTTTGGGGGGCTACGAGCAGTACTTC. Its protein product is CASSYSSLGGYEQYF.

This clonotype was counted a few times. CDR3 in DNA: TGTGCCAGCTTAACAGTTTCCCTAGCTGAAGCTTTCTTT. This gives the protein CASLTVSLAEAFF. The chain links TRBV18 to TRBJ1-1; no clear D gene. The ends were cut back, 7 bases at V and 6 bases at J, with 15 bases in the middle. This CDR3 is built from 13 residues. Germline assignment: CDR1 KGHSH and CDR2 LQKENI.

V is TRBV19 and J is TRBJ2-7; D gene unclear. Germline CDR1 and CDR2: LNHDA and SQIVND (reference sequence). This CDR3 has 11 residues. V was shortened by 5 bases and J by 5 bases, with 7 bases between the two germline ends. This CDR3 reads CASSGPHEQYF. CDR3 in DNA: TGTGCCAGTAGTGGTCCGCACGAGCAGTACTTC.

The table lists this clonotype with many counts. CDR3 region: CASSLRLAGVSSTDTQYF. The CDR3 DNA follows: TGTGCCAGCAGTTTAAGACTAGCGGGAGTTTCTAGCACAGATACGCAGTATTTT. The chain uses TRBV12-3 or TRBV12-4 and TRBJ2-3; 12 nucleotides align to TRBD2. This CDR3 contains 18 residues. V gave up 2 bases and J gave up 0 bases; unmatched junction bases: 6.

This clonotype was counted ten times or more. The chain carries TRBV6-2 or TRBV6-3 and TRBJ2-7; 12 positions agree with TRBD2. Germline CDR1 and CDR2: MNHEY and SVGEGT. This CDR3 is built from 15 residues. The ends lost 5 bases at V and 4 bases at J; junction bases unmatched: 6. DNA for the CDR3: TGTGCCAGCAGTGACCGGACTAGCGGGACATACGAGCAGTACTTC. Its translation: CASSDRTSGTYEQYF.

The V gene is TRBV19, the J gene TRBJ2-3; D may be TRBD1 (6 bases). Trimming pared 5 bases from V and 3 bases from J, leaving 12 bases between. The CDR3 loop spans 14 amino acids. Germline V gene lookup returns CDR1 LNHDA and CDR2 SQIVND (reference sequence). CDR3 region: CASSPWDKTDTQYF. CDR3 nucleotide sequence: TGTGCCAGTAGTCCGTGGGACAAAACAGATACGCAGTATTTT.

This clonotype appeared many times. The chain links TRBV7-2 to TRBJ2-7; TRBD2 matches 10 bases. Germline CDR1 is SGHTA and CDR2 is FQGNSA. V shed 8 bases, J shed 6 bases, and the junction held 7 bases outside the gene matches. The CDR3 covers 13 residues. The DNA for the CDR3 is TGTGCCAGCCGGAAGAGCGGGAGGGGCGAGCAGTACTTC. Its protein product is CASRKSGRGEQYF.

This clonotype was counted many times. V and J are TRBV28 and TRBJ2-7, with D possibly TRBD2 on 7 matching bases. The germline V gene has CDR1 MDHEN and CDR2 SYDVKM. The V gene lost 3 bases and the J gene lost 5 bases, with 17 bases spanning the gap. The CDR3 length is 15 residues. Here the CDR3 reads CASSLALGGRHEQYF. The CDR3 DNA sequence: TGTGCCAGCAGTTTGGCCTTGGGGGGGCGCCACGAGCAGTACTTC. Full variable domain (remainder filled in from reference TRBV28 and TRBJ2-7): DVKVTQSSRYLVKRTGEKVFLECVQDMDHENMFWYRQDPGLGLRLIYFSYDVKMKEKGDIPEGYSVSREKKERFSLILESASTNQTSMYLCASSLALGGRHEQYFGPGTRLTVT.

As DNA, the CDR3 is TGTGCCAGTAGTTTCACCCGGGGGACATCAGCTAACTATGGCTACACCTTC. Amino acids: CASSFTRGTSANYGYTF. The chain has TRBV19 and TRBJ1-2, with a tentative D call TRBD1 (6 bases). Trimming shortened V by 5 bases and J by 0 bases, and 19 bases separated the two germline ends. In germline, CDR1 is LNHDA, CDR2 SQIVND (reference sequence). CDR3 size: 17 residues.

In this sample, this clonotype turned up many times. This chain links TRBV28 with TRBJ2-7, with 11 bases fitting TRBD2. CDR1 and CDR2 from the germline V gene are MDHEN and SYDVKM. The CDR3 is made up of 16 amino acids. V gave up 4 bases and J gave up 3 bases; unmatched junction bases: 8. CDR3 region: CASSSRTSGPIYEQYF. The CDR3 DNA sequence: TGTGCCAGCAGTTCTCGGACTAGCGGGCCTATCTACGAGCAGTACTTC.

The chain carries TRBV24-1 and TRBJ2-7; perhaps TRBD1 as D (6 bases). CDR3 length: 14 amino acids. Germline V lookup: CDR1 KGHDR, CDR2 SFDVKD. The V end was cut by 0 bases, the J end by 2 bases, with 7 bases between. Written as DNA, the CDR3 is TGTGCCACCAGTGATTTGGGACAGCCCTACGAGCAGTACTTC. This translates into CATSDLGQPYEQYF.

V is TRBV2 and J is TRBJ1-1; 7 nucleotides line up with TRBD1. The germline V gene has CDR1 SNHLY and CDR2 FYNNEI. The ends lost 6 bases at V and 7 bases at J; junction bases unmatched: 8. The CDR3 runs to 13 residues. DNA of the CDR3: TGTGCCAGCAGCGACAGGGTGGCGGGTGAAGCTTTCTTT. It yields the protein CASSDRVAGEAFF.

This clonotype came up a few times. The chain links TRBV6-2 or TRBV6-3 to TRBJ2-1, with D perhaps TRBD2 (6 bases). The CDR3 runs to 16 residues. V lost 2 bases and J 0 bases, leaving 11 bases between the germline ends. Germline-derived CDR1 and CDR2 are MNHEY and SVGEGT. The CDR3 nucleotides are TGTGCCAGCAGTTACGTGGTTAGCGGCTCCTACAATGAGCAGTTCTTC. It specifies CASSYVVSGSYNEQFF.

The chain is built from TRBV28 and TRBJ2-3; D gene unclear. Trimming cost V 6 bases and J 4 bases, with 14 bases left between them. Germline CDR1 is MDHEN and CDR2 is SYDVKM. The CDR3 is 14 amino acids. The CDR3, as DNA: TGTGCCAGCAGCGGGCCAGACGCCCCAGATACGCAGTATTTT. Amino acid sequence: CASSGPDAPDTQYF. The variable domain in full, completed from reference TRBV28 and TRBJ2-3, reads DVKVTQSSRYLVKRTGEKVFLECVQDMDHENMFWYRQDPGLGLRLIYFSYDVKMKEKGDIPEGYSVSREKKERFSLILESASTNQTSMYLCASSGPDAPDTQYFGPGTRLTVL.

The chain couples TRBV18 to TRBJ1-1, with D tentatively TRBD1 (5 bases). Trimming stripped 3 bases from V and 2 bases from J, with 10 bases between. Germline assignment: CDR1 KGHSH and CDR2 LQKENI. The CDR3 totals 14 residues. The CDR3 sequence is CASSPRAANTEAFF. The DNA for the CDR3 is TGTGCCAGCTCACCCAGGGCAGCAAACACTGAAGCTTTCTTT.

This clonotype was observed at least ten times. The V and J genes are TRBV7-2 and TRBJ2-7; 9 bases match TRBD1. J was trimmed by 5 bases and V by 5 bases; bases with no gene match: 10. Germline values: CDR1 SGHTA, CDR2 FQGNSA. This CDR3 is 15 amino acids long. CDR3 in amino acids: CASSPWTGVGDEQYF. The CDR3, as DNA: TGTGCCAGCAGCCCATGGACAGGGGTTGGGGACGAGCAGTACTTC.